This TCR beta chain appears in the sequencing data of a study of T cells in Graves' hyperthyroidism and ophthalmopathy. Amplified TCR beta CDR3 regions came from RNA transcripts. The TCR CDR3 first-round RT-PCR relied on the HTBI primer set. In TCRdb, the multiplex PCR reads were re-called with MiXCR into one record per CDR3 protein. The repertoire includes 250,000 to 300,000 distinct CDR3 sequences, about an eighth of them detected once, and roughly 7.7% sits in the top ten. The authors took PBMCs from 9.5 to 10 ml fresh peripheral blood. Germline CDR1 is MNHEY and CDR2 is SMNVEV (reference sequence). V was trimmed by 2 bases and J by 15 bases, leaving 23 bases between them. The CDR3 consists of 15 residues. This clonotype has just a few counts.

The V call is TRBV27, the J call TRBJ2-1; weak D call: TRBD2 (6 bases). The TCR originated in a middle-aged woman with Graves' hyperthyroidism. The sequenced sample consisted of blood. The CDR3 spells CASSLGGLPERQMFF. The CDR3 DNA reads TGTGCCAGCAGTTTAGGAGGGCTCCCAGAACGCCAAATGTTCTTC.